What follows are 3 T cell receptor beta chains derived from one specimen sequenced in a study of STAT5B mutations in CD4+ large granular lymphocyte leukemia. The repertoire was sequenced with immunoSEQ multiplex PCR; TCRdb's copy has only in-frame clones and lacks some. The sample lists approximately 31,000 clones, less than 80% occurring once. What was sequenced was CD4+ T cells from blood buffy coats. Source of these receptors: a human donor in good health.

The chain employs TRBV6-5 and TRBJ2-1; 13 nucleotides align to TRBD2. CDR1 is MNHEY and CDR2 is SVGAGI in the germline V gene. The trim removed 6 bases at V and 6 bases at J, leaving 5 bases unmatched. The CDR3 spans 15 residues. This chain's CDR3 is CASRRLAGGINEQFF. The CDR3 coding sequence is TGTGCCAGCAGGCGACTAGCGGGGGGCATCAATGAGCAGTTCTTC.

The chain has TRBV2 and TRBJ2-7, with D perhaps matching TRBD1 (5 bases). The V and J ends lost 2 bases and 3 bases respectively, with 11 bases between them. The CDR3 sequence is 14 residues long. CDR1 is SNHLY and CDR2 is FYNNEI in the germline V gene. The CDR3 sequence is CASSERQYSYEQYV. The CDR3 nucleotides are TGTGCCAGCAGTGAAAGACAGTATAGCTACGAGCAGTACGTC.

The chain couples TRBV6-5 to TRBJ2-2; D is unresolved. V was clipped by 0 bases and J by 1 base, with 0 bases between them. This CDR3 is built from 13 residues. Germline CDR1 and CDR2: MNHEY and SVGAGI. In nucleotides, the CDR3 is TGTGCCAGCAGTTACTCGAACACCGGGGAGCTGTTTTTT. Translating it yields CASSYSNTGELFF.